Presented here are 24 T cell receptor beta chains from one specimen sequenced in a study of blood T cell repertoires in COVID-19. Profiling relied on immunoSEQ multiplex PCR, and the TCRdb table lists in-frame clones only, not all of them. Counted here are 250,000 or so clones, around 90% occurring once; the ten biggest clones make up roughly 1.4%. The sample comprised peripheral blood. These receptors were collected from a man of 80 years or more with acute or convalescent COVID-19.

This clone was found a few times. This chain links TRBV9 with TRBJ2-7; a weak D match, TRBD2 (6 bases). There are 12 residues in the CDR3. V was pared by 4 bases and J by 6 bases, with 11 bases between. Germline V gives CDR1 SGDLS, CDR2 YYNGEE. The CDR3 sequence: CASSPQGGEQYF. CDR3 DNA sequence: TGTGCCAGCAGCCCTCAGGGAGGCGAGCAGTACTTC.

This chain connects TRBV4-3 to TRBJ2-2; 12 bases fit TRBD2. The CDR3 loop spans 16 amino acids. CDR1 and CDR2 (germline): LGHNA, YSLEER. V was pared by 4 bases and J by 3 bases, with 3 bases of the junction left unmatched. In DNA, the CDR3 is TGCGCCAGCAGCCTCAGACTAGCGGGGGACACCGGGGAGCTGTTTTTT. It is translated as CASSLRLAGDTGELFF.

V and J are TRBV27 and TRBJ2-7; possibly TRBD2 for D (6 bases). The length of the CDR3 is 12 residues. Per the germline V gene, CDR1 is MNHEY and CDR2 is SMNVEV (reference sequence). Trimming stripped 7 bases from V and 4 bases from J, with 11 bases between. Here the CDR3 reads CASKLGRYEQYF. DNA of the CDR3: TGTGCCAGCAAATTAGGGAGGTACGAGCAGTACTTC.

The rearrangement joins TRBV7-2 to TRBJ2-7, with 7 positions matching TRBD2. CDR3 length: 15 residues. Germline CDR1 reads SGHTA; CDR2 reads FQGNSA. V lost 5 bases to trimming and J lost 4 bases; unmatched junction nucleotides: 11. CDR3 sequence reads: CASSNQGGRNYEQYF. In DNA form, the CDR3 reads TGTGCCAGCAGCAACCAGGGCGGGAGAAATTACGAGCAGTACTTC. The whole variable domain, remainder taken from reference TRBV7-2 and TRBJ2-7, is GAGVSQSPSNKVTEKGKDVELRCDPISGHTALYWYRQSLGQGLEFLIYFQGNSAPDKSGLPSDRFSAERTGGSVSTLTIQRTQQEDSAVYLCASSNQGGRNYEQYFGPGTRLTVT.

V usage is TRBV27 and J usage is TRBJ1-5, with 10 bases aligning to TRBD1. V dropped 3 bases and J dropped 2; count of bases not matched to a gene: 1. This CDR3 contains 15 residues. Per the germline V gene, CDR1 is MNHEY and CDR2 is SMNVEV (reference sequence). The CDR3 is CASSFGTGGNQPQHF. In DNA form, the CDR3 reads TGTGCCAGCAGTTTCGGGACAGGGGGCAATCAGCCCCAGCATTTT.

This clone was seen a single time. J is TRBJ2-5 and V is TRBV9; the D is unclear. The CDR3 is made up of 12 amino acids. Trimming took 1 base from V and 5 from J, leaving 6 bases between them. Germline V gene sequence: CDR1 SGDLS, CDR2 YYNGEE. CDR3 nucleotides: TGTGCCAGCAGCGTACCCTCGGAGACCCAGTACTTC. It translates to CASSVPSETQYF.

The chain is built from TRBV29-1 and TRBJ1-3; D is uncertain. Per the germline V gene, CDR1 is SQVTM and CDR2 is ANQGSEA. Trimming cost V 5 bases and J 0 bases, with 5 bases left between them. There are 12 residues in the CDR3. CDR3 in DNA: TGCAGCGTTCGAGGCTCTGGAAACACCATATATTTT. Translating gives CSVRGSGNTIYF. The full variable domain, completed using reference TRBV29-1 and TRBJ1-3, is SAVISQKPSRDICQRGTSLTIQCQVDSQVTMMFWYRQQPGQSLTLIATANQGSEATYESGFVIDKFPISRPNLTFSTLTVSNMSPEDSSIYLCSVRGSGNTIYFGEGSWLTVV.

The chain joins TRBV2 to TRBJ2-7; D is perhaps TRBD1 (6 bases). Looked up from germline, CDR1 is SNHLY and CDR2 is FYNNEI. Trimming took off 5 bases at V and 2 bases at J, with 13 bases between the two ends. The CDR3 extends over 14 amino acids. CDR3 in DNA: TGTGCCAGCAGTTTCAGAAGGACAGCCTACGAGCAGTACTTC. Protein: CASSFRRTAYEQYF.

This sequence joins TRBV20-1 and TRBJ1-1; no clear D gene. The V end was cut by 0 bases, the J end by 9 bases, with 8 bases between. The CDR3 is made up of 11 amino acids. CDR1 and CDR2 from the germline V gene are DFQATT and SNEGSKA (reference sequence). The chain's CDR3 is CSAREGSQAFF. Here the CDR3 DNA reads TGCAGTGCTAGAGAGGGCTCTCAAGCTTTCTTT.

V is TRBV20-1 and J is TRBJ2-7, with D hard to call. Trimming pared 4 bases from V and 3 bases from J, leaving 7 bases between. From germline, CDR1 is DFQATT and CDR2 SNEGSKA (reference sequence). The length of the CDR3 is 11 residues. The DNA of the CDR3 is TGCAGTGCTATGACTGGCTACGAGCAGTACTTC. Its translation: CSAMTGYEQYF.

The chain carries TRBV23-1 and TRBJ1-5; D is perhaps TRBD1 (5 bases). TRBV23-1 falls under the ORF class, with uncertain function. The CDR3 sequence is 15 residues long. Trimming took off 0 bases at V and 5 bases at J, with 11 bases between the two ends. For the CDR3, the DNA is TGCGCCAGCAGTCAATCCCCGGGGGTCGATCAGCCCCAGCATTTT. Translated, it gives CASSQSPGVDQPQHF.

The CDR3 DNA reads TGTGCCAGCAGCTTTCGACAGGGGGCGGTCACCTTC. Translated: CASSFRQGAVTF. This rearrangement joins TRBV5-6 to TRBJ1-2; 10 bases map to TRBD1. There are 12 residues in the CDR3. Germline V lookup: CDR1 SGHDT, CDR2 YYEEEE. Trimming took 2 bases from V and 13 from J; bases not matched to a gene: 5.

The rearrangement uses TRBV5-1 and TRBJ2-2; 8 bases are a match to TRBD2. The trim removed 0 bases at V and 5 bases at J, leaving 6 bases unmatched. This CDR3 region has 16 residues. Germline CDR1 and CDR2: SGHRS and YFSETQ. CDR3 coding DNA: TGCGCCAGCAGCTTGGATGGCGGGGGGATGACCGGGGAGCTGTTTTTT. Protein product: CASSLDGGGMTGELFF.

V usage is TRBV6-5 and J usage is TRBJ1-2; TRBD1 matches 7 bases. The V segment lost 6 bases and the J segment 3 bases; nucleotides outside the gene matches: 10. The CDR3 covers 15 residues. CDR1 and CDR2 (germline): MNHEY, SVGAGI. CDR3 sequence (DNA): TGTGCCAGCAGCTCACTTGGGGACAGCCACTATGGCTACACCTTC. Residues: CASSSLGDSHYGYTF.

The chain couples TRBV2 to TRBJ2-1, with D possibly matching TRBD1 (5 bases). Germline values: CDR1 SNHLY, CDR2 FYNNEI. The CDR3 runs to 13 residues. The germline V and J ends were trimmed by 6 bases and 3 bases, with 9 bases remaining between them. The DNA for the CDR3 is TGTGCCAGCAGGACGGACATCTACAATGAGCAGTTCTTC. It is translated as CASRTDIYNEQFF. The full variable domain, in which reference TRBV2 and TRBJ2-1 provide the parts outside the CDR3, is EPEVTQTPSHQVTQMGQEVILRCVPISNHLYFYWYRQILGQKVEFLVSFYNNEISEKSEIFDDQFSVERPDGSNFTLKIRSTKLEDSAMYFCASRTDIYNEQFFGPGTRLTVL.

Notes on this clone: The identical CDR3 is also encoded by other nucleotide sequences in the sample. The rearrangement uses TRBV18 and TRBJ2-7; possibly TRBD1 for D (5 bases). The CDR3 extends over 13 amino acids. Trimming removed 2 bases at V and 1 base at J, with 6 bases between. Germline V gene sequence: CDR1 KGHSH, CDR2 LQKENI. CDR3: CASSPDSSYEQYF. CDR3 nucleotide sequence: TGTGCCAGCTCACCAGACAGTTCCTACGAGCAGTACTTC. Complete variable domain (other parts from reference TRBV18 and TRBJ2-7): NAGVMQNPRHLVRRRGQEARLRCSPMKGHSHVYWYRQLPEEGLKFMVYLQKENIIDESGMPKERFSAEFPKEGPSILRIQQVVRGDSAAYFCASSPDSSYEQYFGPGTRLTVT.

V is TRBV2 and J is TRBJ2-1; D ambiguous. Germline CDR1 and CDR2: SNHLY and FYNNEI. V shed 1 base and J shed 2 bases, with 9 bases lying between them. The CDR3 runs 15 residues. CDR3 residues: CASSEGAMAYNEQFF. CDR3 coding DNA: TGTGCCAGCAGTGAAGGGGCCATGGCCTACAATGAGCAGTTCTTC.

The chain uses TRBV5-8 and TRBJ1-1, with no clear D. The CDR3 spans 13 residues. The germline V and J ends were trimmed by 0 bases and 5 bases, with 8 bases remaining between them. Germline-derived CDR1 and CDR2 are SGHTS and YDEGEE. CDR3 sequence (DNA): TGTGCCAGCAGCTTGGGGAGTTGGACTGAAGCTTTCTTT. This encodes CASSLGSWTEAFF.

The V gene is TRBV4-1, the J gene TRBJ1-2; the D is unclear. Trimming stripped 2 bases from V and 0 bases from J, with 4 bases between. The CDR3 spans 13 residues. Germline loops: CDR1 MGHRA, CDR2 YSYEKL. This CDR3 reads CASSQTANYGYTF. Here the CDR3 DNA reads TGCGCCAGCAGCCAAACAGCTAACTATGGCTACACCTTC.

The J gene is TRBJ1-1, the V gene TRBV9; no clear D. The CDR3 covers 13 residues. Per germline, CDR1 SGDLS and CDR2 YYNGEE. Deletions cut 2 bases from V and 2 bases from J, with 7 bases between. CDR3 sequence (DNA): TGTGCCAGCAGCGTTAGTCCCAACACTGAAGCTTTCTTT. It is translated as CASSVSPNTEAFF. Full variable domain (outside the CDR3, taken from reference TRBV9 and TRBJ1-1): DSGVTQTPKHLITATGQRVTLRCSPRSGDLSVYWYQQSLDQGLQFLIQYYNGEERAKGNILERFSAQQFPDLHSELNLSSLELGDSALYFCASSVSPNTEAFFGQGTRLTVV.

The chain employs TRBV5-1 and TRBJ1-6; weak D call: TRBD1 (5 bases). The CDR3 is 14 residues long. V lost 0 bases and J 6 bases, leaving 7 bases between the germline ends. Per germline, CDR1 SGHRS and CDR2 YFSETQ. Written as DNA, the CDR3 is TGCGCCAGCAGCTTGGACAGGAGTAATTCACCCCTCCACTTT. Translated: CASSLDRSNSPLHF.

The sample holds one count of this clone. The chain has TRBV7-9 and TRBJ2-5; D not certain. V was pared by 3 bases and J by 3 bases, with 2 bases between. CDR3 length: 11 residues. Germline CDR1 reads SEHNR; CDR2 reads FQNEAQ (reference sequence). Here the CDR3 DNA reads TGTGCCAGCAGCTTTAAAGAGACCCAGTACTTC. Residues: CASSFKETQYF.

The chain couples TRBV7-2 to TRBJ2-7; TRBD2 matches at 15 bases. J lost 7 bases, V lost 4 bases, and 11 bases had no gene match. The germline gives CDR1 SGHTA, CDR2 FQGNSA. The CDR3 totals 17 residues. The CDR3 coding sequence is TGTGCCAGCAGCTCACCCGGACTAGCGGGGGGGGTGCGGGAGCAGTACTTC. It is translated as CASSSPGLAGGVREQYF.

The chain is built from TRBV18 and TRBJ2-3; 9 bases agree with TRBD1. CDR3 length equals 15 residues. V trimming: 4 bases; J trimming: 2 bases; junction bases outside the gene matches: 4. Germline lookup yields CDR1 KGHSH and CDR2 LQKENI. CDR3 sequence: CASSQQGATTDTQYF. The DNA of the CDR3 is TGTGCCAGCTCACAACAGGGGGCGACCACAGATACGCAGTATTTT.